This T cell receptor beta chain was recorded in a study of identical twins. This clonotype has ten or more counts. No antigen is known for it. TCRdb itself ran the 5' RACE reads through MiXCR, one entry per CDR3 protein. The sample records approximately 690,000 distinct CDR3 sequences, around 5.7% being singletons. CDR1 is ENHRY and CDR2 is SYGVKD in the germline V gene. Unmatched junction bases numbered 15, after V lost 11 bases and J lost 2 bases. This CDR3 contains 16 residues. Study results and caveats: Partial confounding of zero-insertion analyses by invariant MAIT and iNKT cells was possible. Weaker excess sharing between twins was seen in beta out-of-frame sequences.

The material sequenced was naive T cells sorted from blood. The V call is TRBV10-3, the J call TRBJ2-5; 9 positions agree with TRBD2. The source is a man in his late teens or twenties in good health. For the CDR3, the DNA is TGTGCCGTCGCAACGGTTTTGGGACTAGCACAAGAGACCCAGTACTTC. Translated: CAVATVLGLAQETQYF.